The rows below give T cell receptor gamma chains drawn from one sample of a study of Vδ1+ human thymocytes. TCRdb re-analyzed the multiplex PCR reads via CATT. The table includes about 36,000 gamma-chain clones, about 19% detected once. Sequencing was performed on Vdelta1+ gamma-delta thymocytes from the thymus. These receptors were obtained from a girl under three years old who had congenital heart surgery. CDR3s include the opening cysteine and the closing phenylalanine or tryptophan.

v_gene	j_gene	CDR3aa
TRGV9	TRGJ1/TRGJ2	CALWEITKGLF
TRGV9	TRGJ1/TRGJ2	CALWSPYYKELF
TRGV2	TRGJ1/TRGJ2	CATWDGPKGHYKKLF
TRGV2	TRGJ1/TRGJ2	CATWDGQSFTGPKKLF
TRGV4	TRGJ1/TRGJ2	CATWETNYYKKLF
TRGV9	TRGJ1/TRGJ2	CALWEVFPVKLF
TRGV3	TRGJ1/TRGJ2	CATWDTPPNYYKKLF
TRGV9	TRGJ1/TRGJ2	CALWEVKCYKKLF
TRGV3	TRGJ1/TRGJ2	CATWDAPRKLF
TRGV4	TRGJ1/TRGJ2	CATWDPGYYKKLF
TRGV3	TRGJ1/TRGJ2	CATWDNTNYYKKLF
TRGV9	TRGJ1/TRGJ2	CALWEGKLF
TRGV8	TRGJP1	CATWDSRKTGWFKIF
TRGV9	TRGJ1/TRGJ2	CALWVGSNYYKKLF
TRGV4	TRGJ1/TRGJ2	CATWDGMKLF
TRGV3	TRGJ1/TRGJ2	CATWDRPDYYKKLF
TRGV9	TRGJ1/TRGJ2	CALWERYYKKLF
TRGV9	TRGJ1/TRGJ2	CALWPIGKLF
TRGV9	TRGJ1/TRGJ2	CALWEADLTYYKKLF
TRGV9	TRGJ1/TRGJ2	CALWRGYKKLF
TRGV2	TRGJ1/TRGJ2	CATWDGAHKKLF
TRGV9	TRGJ1/TRGJ2	CALWEGKTDYYKKLF
TRGV9	TRGJ1/TRGJ2	CALWDTGKKLF
TRGV9	TRGJ1/TRGJ2	CALWEPTSSNYYKKLF
TRGV8	TRGJ1/TRGJ2	CATWDTFNYYKKLF
TRGV3	TRGJ1/TRGJ2	CATWDRLHKKLF
TRGV2	TRGJ1/TRGJ2	CATWDGPQYYKKLF
TRGV2	TRGJ1/TRGJ2	CATWDGLNGYGKYKKLF